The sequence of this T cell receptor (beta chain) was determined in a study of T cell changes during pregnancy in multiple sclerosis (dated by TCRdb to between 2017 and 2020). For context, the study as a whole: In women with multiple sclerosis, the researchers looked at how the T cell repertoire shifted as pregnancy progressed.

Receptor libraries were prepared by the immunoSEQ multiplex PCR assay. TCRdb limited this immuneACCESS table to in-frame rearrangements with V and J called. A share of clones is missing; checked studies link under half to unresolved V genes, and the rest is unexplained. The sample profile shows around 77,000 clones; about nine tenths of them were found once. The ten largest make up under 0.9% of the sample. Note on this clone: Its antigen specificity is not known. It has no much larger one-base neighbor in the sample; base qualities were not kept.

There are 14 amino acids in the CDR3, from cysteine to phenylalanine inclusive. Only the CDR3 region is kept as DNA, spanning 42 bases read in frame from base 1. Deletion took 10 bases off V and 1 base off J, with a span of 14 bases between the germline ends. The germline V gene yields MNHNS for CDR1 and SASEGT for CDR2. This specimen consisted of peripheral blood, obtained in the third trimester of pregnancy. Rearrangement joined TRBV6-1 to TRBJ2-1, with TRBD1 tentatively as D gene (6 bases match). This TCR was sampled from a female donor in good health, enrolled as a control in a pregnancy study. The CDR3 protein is CATTGPASYNEQFF. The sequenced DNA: TGTGCCACCACAGGGCCGGCGTCCTACAATGAGCAGTTCTTC.